This T cell receptor (beta chain) was sequenced in a study of siplizumab effects on memory and regulatory T cells. TCRdb keeps only in-frame clones here, not all; method: immunoSEQ multiplex PCR. Counted here are fewer than 80,000 clones, just over 90% occurring once; the ten biggest clones make up approximately 4.5%. To note about this clone: No antigen is known for it.

V lost 4 bases to trimming and J lost 0 bases, with 11 bases between them. This CDR3 is built from 14 residues. CDR1 is SGHNT, CDR2 YYREEE, per germline (reference sequence). Findings and limits, study-wide: Alloreactive sequences tracing back to unstimulated CD4+ memory cells fell significantly with siplizumab.

This chain connects TRBV5-4 to TRBJ2-7; D gene uncertain. The sample comprised CD8+ T cells sorted from blood. This receptor was identified in a human donor in good health. The DNA for the CDR3 is TGTGCCAGCAGCGCGTCAGGCAGCTCCTACGAGCAGTACTTC. Translating it yields CASSASGSSYEQYF.